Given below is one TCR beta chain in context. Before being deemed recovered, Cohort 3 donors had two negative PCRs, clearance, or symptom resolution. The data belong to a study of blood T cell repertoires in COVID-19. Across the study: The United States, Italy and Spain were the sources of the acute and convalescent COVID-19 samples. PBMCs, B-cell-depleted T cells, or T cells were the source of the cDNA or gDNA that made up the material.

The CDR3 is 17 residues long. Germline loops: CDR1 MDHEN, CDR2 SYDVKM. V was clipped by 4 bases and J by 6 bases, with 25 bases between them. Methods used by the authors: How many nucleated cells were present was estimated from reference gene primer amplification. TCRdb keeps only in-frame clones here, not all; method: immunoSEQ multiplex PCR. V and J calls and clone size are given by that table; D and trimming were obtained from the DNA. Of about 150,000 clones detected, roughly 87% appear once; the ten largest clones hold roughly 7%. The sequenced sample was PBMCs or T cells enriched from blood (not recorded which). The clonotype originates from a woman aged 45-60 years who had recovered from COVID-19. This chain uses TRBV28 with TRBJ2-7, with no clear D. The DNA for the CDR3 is TGTGCCAGCAGTTCCGGTATGTTTGGGCCGAGTGGCCCCGAGCAGTACTTC. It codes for CASSSGMFGPSGPEQYF.